The 31 T cell receptor beta chains in this list originate from one sample, sequenced in a study of PD-L1 blockade in urothelial cancer. The method was immunoSEQ multiplex PCR; TCRdb's version includes in-frame clones alone and lacks a portion of them. The top ten hold about 11% of the sample, which has about 66,000 clones, around nine tenths seen once. Documented time point: peripheral blood 6 weeks after treatment start. The sample was PBMCs, taken around atezolizumab (anti-PD-L1) treatment. These receptors all come from a man in his sixties with urothelial cancer.

This chain joins TRBV7-3 and TRBJ2-3; D may be TRBD1 (5 bases). Germline CDR1 SGHTA, CDR2 FQGTGA. The V and J ends lost 2 bases and 2 bases respectively, with 8 bases between them. The CDR3 spans 14 residues. The CDR3 region has the DNA TGTGCCAGCAGCTTACTCAGGGACACAGATACGCAGTATTTT. This gives the protein CASSLLRDTDTQYF.

The CDR3 here is CASSFRGYEQYF. In nucleotides, the CDR3 is TGCGCCAGCAGTTTCAGGGGTTACGAGCAGTACTTC. The chain has TRBV5-1 and TRBJ2-5, with D possibly TRBD1 on 6 matching bases. Near its end, the DNA agrees better with TRBJ2-7, so the J call may be wrong. Germline V CDR1 and CDR2: SGHRS, YFSETQ. This CDR3 is built from 12 residues.

The chain has TRBV18 and TRBJ2-3, with TRBD1 matching 7 bases. V trimming: 4 bases; J trimming: 5 bases; junction bases outside the gene matches: 6. The length of the CDR3 is 14 residues. Germline values: CDR1 KGHSH, CDR2 LQKENI. The CDR3 DNA reads as TGTGCCAGCTCACAGGAAGGGGGCGGAGATACGCAGTATTTT. The encoded protein is CASSQEGGGDTQYF. Looking up the rest from reference TRBV18 and TRBJ2-3 gives the full variable domain: NAGVMQNPRHLVRRRGQEARLRCSPMKGHSHVYWYRQLPEEGLKFMVYLQKENIIDESGMPKERFSAEFPKEGPSILRIQQVVRGDSAAYFCASSQEGGGDTQYFGPGTRLTVL.

This chain's CDR3 is CASSLTGTGRIEQYF. In DNA, the CDR3 is TGTGCCAGCAGTCTAACCGGGACAGGGAGGATCGAGCAGTACTTC. This rearrangement joins TRBV28 to TRBJ2-7; 9 bases fit TRBD1. The CDR3 runs to 15 residues. Losses at the gene ends were 5 bases for V and 6 bases for J; bases not matched to a gene: 11. CDR1 and CDR2 (germline): MDHEN, SYDVKM.

The chain couples TRBV7-9 to TRBJ2-5, with D perhaps matching TRBD1 (6 bases). CDR1 is SEHNR, CDR2 FQNEAQ, per germline (reference sequence). V lost 7 bases and J lost 5, with 17 bases in between. This CDR3 is 14 amino acids long. The CDR3 region has the DNA TGTGCCAGCAAGGGCACAGGGTTAGTGGAGACCCAGTACTTC. It is translated as CASKGTGLVETQYF.

The gene calls are TRBV9 and TRBJ2-5; a weak D match, TRBD2 (5 bases). This CDR3 region has 15 residues. V lost 2 bases, J lost 1 base, and 12 bases lay in between. The V gene's germline CDR1 is SGDLS and CDR2 YYNGEE. CDR3 DNA sequence: TGTGCCAGCAGCGTCGGACTTCTCGTCCAAGAGACCCAGTACTTC. Its protein product is CASSVGLLVQETQYF.

V and J are TRBV6-6 and TRBJ1-1; D is unclear. This CDR3 region has 15 residues. Germline CDR1 and CDR2: MNHNY and SVGAGI (reference sequence). V lost 8 bases and J lost 8, with 24 bases in between. The CDR3 is CASSYLGRVEREAFF. CDR3 DNA: TGTGCCAGCTCTTACCTTGGGAGGGTTGAGAGGGAAGCTTTCTTT.

The rearrangement uses TRBV7-8 and TRBJ2-5; TRBD2 aligns across 9 bases. The germline V gene encodes CDR1 SGHVS and CDR2 FQNEAQ. The CDR3 contains 13 residues. Trimming took 9 bases from V and 9 from J; bases not matched to a gene: 11. CDR3 sequence reads: CASAFGAGGAQYF. The CDR3 bases are TGTGCCAGTGCCTTCGGAGCGGGAGGAGCCCAGTACTTC.

The chain recombines TRBV28 with TRBJ1-2; 7 bases match TRBD1. V dropped 3 bases and J dropped 3; count of bases not matched to a gene: 4. Germline V gives CDR1 MDHEN, CDR2 SYDVKM. This CDR3 spans 14 amino acids. This chain's CDR3 is CASSLAQGYYGYTF. CDR3 sequence (DNA): TGTGCCAGCAGTTTGGCACAGGGGTACTATGGCTACACCTTC.

The gene calls are TRBV19 and TRBJ1-6; D is unresolved. In germline, CDR1 is LNHDA, CDR2 SQIVND (reference sequence). The CDR3 covers 15 residues. Trimming removed 4 bases from V and 9 bases from J, with 16 bases in between. In DNA form, the CDR3 reads TGTGCCAGTAGTACGTCCCCCCGGGGAACTTCACCCCTCCACTTT. It translates to CASSTSPRGTSPLHF.

V and J are TRBV7-2 and TRBJ1-1; 7 bases agree with TRBD1. Per the germline V gene, CDR1 is SGHTA and CDR2 is FQGNSA. The CDR3 has 15 amino acids. Trimming cost V 4 bases and J 4 bases; bases outside gene matches: 9. CDR3 nucleotide sequence: TGTGCCAGCAGCTCCCCCGACAGGGCGGGCACTGAAGCTTTCTTT. Its protein product is CASSSPDRAGTEAFF. Looking up the rest from reference TRBV7-2 and TRBJ1-1 gives the full variable domain: GAGVSQSPSNKVTEKGKDVELRCDPISGHTALYWYRQSLGQGLEFLIYFQGNSAPDKSGLPSDRFSAERTGGSVSTLTIQRTQQEDSAVYLCASSSPDRAGTEAFFGQGTRLTVV.

The V call is TRBV30, the J call TRBJ1-2; 8 bases fit TRBD1. Germline-derived CDR1 and CDR2 are GTSNPN and SVGIG (reference sequence). The CDR3 sequence is 18 residues long. V shed 2 bases, J shed 6 bases, and the junction held 20 bases outside the gene matches. The CDR3 protein is CAWSLIISRTGTRDGYTF. The CDR3 region has the DNA TGTGCCTGGAGTCTGATCATCTCCCGGACAGGGACGAGAGATGGCTACACCTTC.

J is TRBJ1-4 and V is TRBV5-1; 9 bases are shared with TRBD1. The CDR3 runs to 15 residues. Germline V gene lookup returns CDR1 SGHRS and CDR2 YFSETQ. After removal of 0 bases from V and 8 bases from J, the junction contained 5 bases not matched to a gene. CDR3 nucleotides: TGCGCCAGCAGCTTGGGGGACAGGGAAGCGGAAAAACTGTTTTTT. As protein: CASSLGDREAEKLFF.

This clone has a single count. The chain uses TRBV7-6 and TRBJ2-1; D ambiguous. The germline gives CDR1 SGHVS, CDR2 FNYEAQ. This CDR3 has 15 residues. The V end lost 2 bases, the J end lost 4 bases, and 12 bases lay between the germline ends. The CDR3 DNA follows: TGTGCCAGCAGCTTATATGGCCGATCGTACAATGAGCAGTTCTTC. Amino acid sequence: CASSLYGRSYNEQFF.

This clone was counted a single time. The chain uses TRBV25-1 and TRBJ2-7; TRBD2 agrees at 8 bases. J gave up 2 bases and V 8 bases, and 11 bases lay outside the gene matches. The germline CDR1 and CDR2 sequences are MGHDK and SYGVNS. The CDR3 has 15 amino acids. Here the CDR3 reads CASREAGVSTYEQYF. Written as DNA, the CDR3 is TGTGCCAGCCGGGAAGCGGGAGTCTCCACCTACGAGCAGTACTTC.

V is TRBV5-1 and J is TRBJ2-6, with D unresolved. Germline V gene lookup returns CDR1 SGHRS and CDR2 YFSETQ. The CDR3 totals 15 residues. Trimming pared 2 bases from V and 0 bases from J, leaving 6 bases between. The CDR3 is CASSFPFSGANVLTF. The CDR3 bases are TGCGCCAGCAGCTTCCCTTTCTCTGGGGCCAACGTCCTGACTTTC.

V and J are TRBV7-3 and TRBJ1-1; 10 nucleotides line up with TRBD1. V lost 5 bases and J lost 6; bases outside the gene matches: 9. Germline lookup yields CDR1 SGHTA and CDR2 FQGTGA. This CDR3 spans 15 amino acids. CDR3 DNA sequence: TGTGCCAGCAGCACCGGACAGGGGGACGGATCTGAAGCTTTCTTT. Amino acid sequence: CASSTGQGDGSEAFF.

This rearrangement joins TRBV6-1 to TRBJ2-5, with 11 bases aligning to TRBD2. Germline trimming cut 6 bases from V and 2 bases from J; bases unmatched to any gene: 2. The CDR3 loop spans 14 amino acids. Germline loops: CDR1 MNHNS, CDR2 SASEGT. CDR3 amino acids: CASRPSGGQETQYF. CDR3 sequence (DNA): TGTGCCAGCAGGCCTAGCGGGGGGCAAGAGACCCAGTACTTC.

The rearrangement joins TRBV2 to TRBJ1-1; 9 nucleotides match TRBD1. The V segment lost 6 bases and the J segment 6 bases; nucleotides outside the gene matches: 5. The CDR3 has 13 residues. CDR1 and CDR2 (germline): SNHLY, FYNNEI. Here the CDR3 DNA reads TGTGCCAGCAGAACAGGGGGCTACGCTGAAGCTTTCTTT. Its protein is CASRTGGYAEAFF.

The genes are TRBV30 and TRBJ2-7, with TRBD1 matching 12 bases. CDR3 length: 13 amino acids. Germline CDR1 reads GTSNPN; CDR2 reads SVGIG (reference sequence). V was clipped by 5 bases and J by 6 bases; unmatched bases: 5. The CDR3 nucleotides are TGTGCCTGGGGCCGGGACAGGGGGCTCGAGCAGTACTTC. Protein product: CAWGRDRGLEQYF.

J is TRBJ2-7 and V is TRBV5-1; D may be TRBD2 (6 bases). The CDR3 length is 13 residues. Trimming shortened V by 4 bases and J by 4 bases, and 12 bases separated the two germline ends. Germline values: CDR1 SGHRS, CDR2 YFSETQ. The CDR3 nucleotides read TGCGCCAGCAGCCCCGGGGGTGGGTACGAGCAGTACTTC. Encoded protein: CASSPGGGYEQYF.

The J gene is TRBJ2-7, the V gene TRBV6-4; possible D gene TRBD2, 5 bases. V was clipped by 6 bases and J by 4 bases, with 19 bases between them. This CDR3 spans 15 amino acids. CDR1 and CDR2 (germline): MRHNA, SNTAGT. Written as DNA, the CDR3 is TGTGCCAGCAGCGTTTGGAATAGCCGGGAATACGAGCAGTACTTC. This gives the protein CASSVWNSREYEQYF.

This clone showed up just once. The V call is TRBV7-3, the J call TRBJ2-7, with 7 bases lining up with TRBD2. CDR1 and CDR2 from the germline V gene are SGHTA and FQGTGA. The CDR3 runs to 14 residues. V lost 2 bases to trimming and J lost 5 bases; unmatched junction nucleotides: 6. The CDR3 spells CASSLGRLADEQYF. Written as DNA, the CDR3 is TGTGCCAGCAGCTTAGGTCGGCTAGCGGACGAGCAGTACTTC.

The V gene is TRBV28, the J gene TRBJ1-5; D might be TRBD1 (5 bases). The length of the CDR3 is 14 residues. V shed 2 bases and J shed 3 bases, with 8 bases lying between them. The germline CDR1 and CDR2 sequences are MDHEN and SYDVKM. The CDR3 protein is CASSLVRVNQPQHF. The CDR3 coding sequence is TGTGCCAGCAGTTTAGTCAGGGTCAATCAGCCCCAGCATTTT. Full variable domain (rest looked up from reference TRBV28 and TRBJ1-5): DVKVTQSSRYLVKRTGEKVFLECVQDMDHENMFWYRQDPGLGLRLIYFSYDVKMKEKGDIPEGYSVSREKKERFSLILESASTNQTSMYLCASSLVRVNQPQHFGDGTRLSIL.

The chain carries TRBV4-2 and TRBJ1-5; D call uncertain. With 1 base removed from V and 7 bases from J, the gap between germline ends came to 11 bases. Germline-derived CDR1 and CDR2 are LGHNA and YNFKEQ. There are 14 residues in the CDR3. The CDR3 is CASSQGRAEQPQHF. CDR3 nucleotide sequence: TGTGCCAGCAGCCAAGGGAGGGCCGAACAGCCCCAGCATTTT.

This clone is deemed medium-sized. This chain uses TRBV7-8 with TRBJ2-7; possibly TRBD2 for D (6 bases). The CDR3 loop spans 14 amino acids. Germline V gene lookup returns CDR1 SGHVS and CDR2 FQNEAQ. Trimming took 7 bases from V and 3 from J, leaving 16 bases between them. CDR3 DNA sequence: TGTGCCAGCACCGCCTCCGGGAGTGGCTACGAGCAGTACTTC. It yields the protein CASTASGSGYEQYF.

The rearrangement joins TRBV5-1 to TRBJ1-2; D is possibly TRBD1 (6 bases). This CDR3 contains 15 residues. Germline CDR1 SGHRS, CDR2 YFSETQ. Trimming cost V 0 bases and J 7 bases, with 16 bases left between them. The CDR3 DNA reads as TGCGCCAGCAGCTTGGATGGGGGCGATCCGTTTGGCTACACCTTC. Its protein product is CASSLDGGDPFGYTF.

V usage is TRBV30 and J usage is TRBJ1-2, with a weak D call TRBD1 (5 bases). Germline CDR1 and CDR2: GTSNPN and SVGIG (reference sequence). With 2 bases removed from V and 4 bases from J, the gap between germline ends came to 17 bases. The CDR3 totals 15 residues. CDR3 nucleotides: TGTGCCTGGAGTCGACCCGGCGGGGGAGGCTATGGCTACACCTTC. Its translation: CAWSRPGGGGYGYTF.

The V and J genes are TRBV6-1 and TRBJ1-2; 7 bases align to TRBD1. CDR3 length equals 14 residues. The V gene's germline CDR1 is MNHNS and CDR2 SASEGT. Trimming cost V 3 bases and J 4 bases; bases outside gene matches: 5. The CDR3 spells CASSEAGQIYGYTF. The CDR3 DNA is TGTGCCAGCAGTGAGGCGGGACAGATCTATGGCTACACCTTC.

This chain joins TRBV15 and TRBJ1-1; a possible D gene is TRBD1 (5 bases). CDR3 length: 15 residues. Between the trimmed V and J ends, which lost 0 bases and 10 bases, there was a span of 18 bases. Per germline, CDR1 LNHNV and CDR2 YYDKDF (reference sequence). The CDR3 is CATSRDPGGVLVAFF. CDR3 DNA sequence: TGTGCCACCAGCAGAGATCCGGGGGGAGTCTTAGTAGCTTTCTTT.

This clone has just a few counts. This sequence joins TRBV19 and TRBJ2-7, with TRBD2 matching over 8 bases. The CDR3 length is 17 residues. CDR1 LNHDA and CDR2 SQIVND come from the germline V gene (reference sequence). V was clipped by 2 bases and J by 7 bases; unmatched bases: 16. The CDR3 nucleotides read TGTGCCAGTAGTATATCTTCGGGAGGGCCGGGAAATGGGGAGCAGTACTTC. Its protein is CASSISSGGPGNGEQYF.